The sample holds one count of the clone carrying this T cell receptor beta chain. Its cognate antigen is unknown. The data are from a study of shared clonotypes between healthy human individuals. Findings and limits, study-wide: Naive subsets tended to show greater estimated richness than memory subsets.

For each subset, genomic DNA was distributed in equal portions over several immunoSEQ plates. Clones were read by immunoSEQ multiplex PCR, and TCRdb kept only the in-frame ones, dropping some. The sample records about 2.4 million clones, more than 85% being singletons. Germline-derived CDR1 and CDR2 are SGHRS and YFSETQ. This CDR3 spans 16 amino acids. The V and J ends lost 2 bases and 0 bases, in that order; junction bases with no gene match: 6. The chain joins TRBV5-1 to TRBJ2-7, with 9 positions matching TRBD1. The sample was naive CD4+ T cells from PBMCs. The subset here: CD45RA+ positively selected. The source of this sequence is a man aged 18 to 30 in good health. Some clones in this sample may be carry-over from other donors' samples. In DNA, the CDR3 is TGCGCCAGCAGCTTCCCGCGGGACAGGGTCTCCTACGAGCAGTACTTC. Its translation: CASSFPRDRVSYEQYF.